This T cell receptor (beta chain) originates from a study of blood T cell repertoires in COVID-19. Sequencing was performed with immunoSEQ multiplex PCR; in TCRdb, only in-frame clones are kept and a portion is missing. The sample consists of 200,000 to 250,000 clones, about nine tenths of them appearing once. V lost 3 bases to trimming and J lost 6 bases, with 11 bases between them. The germline V gene has CDR1 MDHEN and CDR2 SYDVKM. CDR3 length equals 13 residues. The TCR originated in a woman in her 40s with acute COVID-19. Input material: PBMCs or T cells enriched from blood (not recorded which). The chain carries TRBV28 and TRBJ1-2, with a weak D call TRBD1 (5 bases). CDR3 residues: CASSLSGRNGYTF. The CDR3 bases are TGTGCCAGCAGTTTGTCAGGGAGGAATGGCTACACCTTC.